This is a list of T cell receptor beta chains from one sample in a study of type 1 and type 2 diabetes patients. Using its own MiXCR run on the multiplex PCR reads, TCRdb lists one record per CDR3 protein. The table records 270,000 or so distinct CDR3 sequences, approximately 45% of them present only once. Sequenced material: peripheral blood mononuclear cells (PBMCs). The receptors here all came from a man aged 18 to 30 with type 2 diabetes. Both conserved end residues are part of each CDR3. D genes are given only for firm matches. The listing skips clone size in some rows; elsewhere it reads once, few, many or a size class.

CDR3nt: TGTGCCAGCAGCTCTACATACAATGAGCAGTTCTTC
CDR3aa: CASSSTYNEQFF
v_gene: TRBV7-3
d_gene: -
abundance: few
j_gene: TRBJ2-1

CDR3nt: TGTGCCAGCAGTACCGGATCGACAATCCGCATGGCTAATGAAAAACTGTTTTTT
CDR3aa: CASSTGSTIRMANEKLFF
v_gene: TRBV6-1
d_gene: -
abundance: -
j_gene: TRBJ1-4

CDR3nt: TGTGCCAGCAGGATACAGGCGGGAGGAAACACCATATATTTT
CDR3aa: CASRIQAGGNTIYF
v_gene: TRBV6-6
d_gene: -
abundance: -
j_gene: TRBJ1-3

CDR3nt: TGTGCCACCAGCAGCCGGGGCTACAATGAGCAGTTCTTC
CDR3aa: CATSSRGYNEQFF
v_gene: TRBV2
d_gene: -
abundance: once
j_gene: TRBJ2-1

CDR3nt: TGCAGTGCTTTGGGACCGAGCACTGAAGTTTTCTTT
CDR3aa: CSALGPSTEVFF
v_gene: TRBV20-1
d_gene: -
abundance: -
j_gene: TRBJ1-1

CDR3nt: TGTGCCAGCAGTGAACTAGCGGGAGGGGAAGATACGCAGTATTTT
CDR3aa: CASSELAGGEDTQYF
v_gene: TRBV25-1
d_gene: TRBD2
abundance: -
j_gene: TRBJ2-3

CDR3nt: TGTGCCAGCAGCGTAGAACAGGCTACCGAGGAGCAGTTCTTC
CDR3aa: CASSVEQATEEQFF
v_gene: TRBV9
d_gene: -
abundance: -
j_gene: TRBJ2-1

CDR3nt: TGCGCCAGCAGTGCAGGGGGCGGCAGCTTGTCCGGCTACACCTTC
CDR3aa: CASSAGGGSLSGYTF
v_gene: TRBV10-1
d_gene: TRBD1
abundance: few
j_gene: TRBJ1-2

CDR3nt: TGTGCCAGCAGTTTATCGGTGGCCGATCAAGAGACCCAGTACTTC
CDR3aa: CASSLSVADQETQYF
v_gene: TRBV27
d_gene: -
abundance: few
j_gene: TRBJ2-5

CDR3nt: TGTGCCACCAGTCCCGGGACATCGAACACTGAAGCTTTCTTT
CDR3aa: CATSPGTSNTEAFF
v_gene: TRBV24-1
d_gene: -
abundance: few
j_gene: TRBJ1-1

CDR3nt: TGTGCCAGCAGTTGGAGACAGAACACAGATACGCAGTATTTT
CDR3aa: CASSWRQNTDTQYF
v_gene: TRBV12-3/TRBV12-4
d_gene: -
abundance: few
j_gene: TRBJ2-3

CDR3nt: TGTGCCAGCCGGGGACCGGGAGACACTGAAGCTTTCTTT
CDR3aa: CASRGPGDTEAFF
v_gene: TRBV28
d_gene: -
abundance: -
j_gene: TRBJ1-1

CDR3nt: TGTGCCAGCAGCAGTGTCCAGGATCGAGAGACCCAGTACTTC
CDR3aa: CASSSVQDRETQYF
v_gene: TRBV25-1
d_gene: -
abundance: many
j_gene: TRBJ2-5

CDR3nt: TGTGCCAGCAGTAAACTAACAGGGCTCGGCGAGCAGTACTTC
CDR3aa: CASSKLTGLGEQYF
v_gene: TRBV6-6
d_gene: -
abundance: -
j_gene: TRBJ2-7

CDR3nt: TGTGCCAGCAGTGAAGCGCCGGGACAGAACTATGGCTACACCTTC
CDR3aa: CASSEAPGQNYGYTF
v_gene: TRBV2
d_gene: TRBD1
abundance: -
j_gene: TRBJ1-2

CDR3nt: TGTGCCAGCAGCCCAGCCTTGAGGGGGGGAGAGACCCAGTACTTC
CDR3aa: CASSPALRGGETQYF
v_gene: TRBV13
d_gene: -
abundance: few
j_gene: TRBJ2-5

CDR3nt: TGTGCCAGCAGTCAACAGGTCTCTGGGGCCAACGTCCTGACTTTC
CDR3aa: CASSQQVSGANVLTF
v_gene: TRBV2
d_gene: -
abundance: many
j_gene: TRBJ2-6

CDR3nt: TGCGCCAGCAGCCAAGAATCGGGCTCTGGGGCCAACGTCCTGACTTTC
CDR3aa: CASSQESGSGANVLTF
v_gene: TRBV4-3
d_gene: -
abundance: few
j_gene: TRBJ2-6

CDR3nt: TGTGCCAGCACGCCACCCGGGAGCACCGGGGAGCTGTTTTTT
CDR3aa: CASTPPGSTGELFF
v_gene: TRBV6-1
d_gene: -
abundance: few
j_gene: TRBJ2-2

CDR3nt: TGTGCCAGCAGTGTAGGCCCGGTTTCCTACGAGCAGTACTTC
CDR3aa: CASSVGPVSYEQYF
v_gene: TRBV12-3/TRBV12-4
d_gene: -
abundance: -
j_gene: TRBJ2-7

CDR3nt: TGTGCCAGCATGCGGGAGCCCTCCTCCTACGAGCAGTACTTC
CDR3aa: CASMREPSSYEQYF
v_gene: TRBV27
d_gene: TRBD2
abundance: few
j_gene: TRBJ2-7

CDR3nt: TGTGCCAGTTCCCAAGACAGGAACACTGAAGCTTTCTTT
CDR3aa: CASSQDRNTEAFF
v_gene: TRBV19
d_gene: -
abundance: -
j_gene: TRBJ1-1

CDR3nt: TGTGCCACCAGTGATCCGAACCGAACGGGCTACACCTTC
CDR3aa: CATSDPNRTGYTF
v_gene: TRBV24-1
d_gene: -
abundance: -
j_gene: TRBJ1-2

CDR3nt: TGTGCCAGCAGCCAAGCTGTCGGCGGGATCAACGAGCAGTACTTC
CDR3aa: CASSQAVGGINEQYF
v_gene: TRBV4-2
d_gene: -
abundance: -
j_gene: TRBJ2-7

CDR3nt: TGTGCCATCAGTGAGTCCGAAGGGTCAGGGGGGTACGAGCAGTACTTC
CDR3aa: CAISESEGSGGYEQYF
v_gene: TRBV10-3
d_gene: -
abundance: many
j_gene: TRBJ2-7

CDR3nt: TGTGCCAGCTCACCTCACGGGGAGTTAAACACTGAAGCTTTCTTT
CDR3aa: CASSPHGELNTEAFF
v_gene: TRBV18
d_gene: -
abundance: -
j_gene: TRBJ1-1

CDR3nt: TGCAGCGTTGAAATATCACGCGGGAGCCTCTACGAGCAGTACTTC
CDR3aa: CSVEISRGSLYEQYF
v_gene: TRBV29-1
d_gene: TRBD2
abundance: -
j_gene: TRBJ2-7

CDR3nt: TGTGCCAGCAGTTTAACGAAGGGTCAGCCCCAGCATTTT
CDR3aa: CASSLTKGQPQHF
v_gene: TRBV27
d_gene: -
abundance: -
j_gene: TRBJ1-5

CDR3nt: TGCGCCAGCAGCCGTCTCACAGGGAACCCTGAAGCTTTCTTT
CDR3aa: CASSRLTGNPEAFF
v_gene: TRBV5-1
d_gene: -
abundance: few
j_gene: TRBJ1-1

CDR3nt: TGTGCCAGCAGCCAAGCTGCGATCGGACGCAGCTACGAGCAGTACTTC
CDR3aa: CASSQAAIGRSYEQYF
v_gene: TRBV14
d_gene: -
abundance: -
j_gene: TRBJ2-7

CDR3nt: TGTGCCAGCTCACCTCGGACTAATCGATGGGAGCAGTACTTC
CDR3aa: CASSPRTNRWEQYF
v_gene: TRBV18
d_gene: -
abundance: -
j_gene: TRBJ2-7

CDR3nt: TGTGCCACCAGTCCTAGACGGACGGGGTGGGAAAAACTGTTTTTT
CDR3aa: CATSPRRTGWEKLFF
v_gene: TRBV15
d_gene: -
abundance: many
j_gene: TRBJ1-4

CDR3nt: TGTGCCAGCAGCGATGGCGGGGGGGCCAGGGGTCAGGAGACCCAGTACTTC
CDR3aa: CASSDGGGARGQETQYF
v_gene: TRBV7-2
d_gene: TRBD2
abundance: -
j_gene: TRBJ2-5

CDR3nt: TGCAGTGCTAGCCCAAACAGGGGAACTGAAGCTTTCTTT
CDR3aa: CSASPNRGTEAFF
v_gene: TRBV20-1
d_gene: TRBD1
abundance: -
j_gene: TRBJ1-1

CDR3nt: TGTGCCAGCAGCTTAGAAGCTTATTCTAAGTTCTTC
CDR3aa: CASSLEAYSKFF
v_gene: TRBV7-8
d_gene: -
abundance: -
j_gene: TRBJ2-5

CDR3nt: TGCAGTGCTAGGAGACCGGACAGGGTCAATGAGCAGTTCTTC
CDR3aa: CSARRPDRVNEQFF
v_gene: TRBV20-1
d_gene: TRBD1
abundance: few
j_gene: TRBJ2-1